This T cell receptor (beta chain) originates from a study of T cell repertoires in cytomegalovirus infection. Study overall: A matching HLA type, together with CMV infection, was signaled by public TCR beta signatures. Study-level points and caveats: CMV carriers with the relevant HLA were identified by cumulative public TCR beta family frequency. CMV-specific HLA-C-restricted TCR beta clonotypes dominated the ex vivo response.

This CDR3 region has 15 residues. J was trimmed by 7 bases and V by 5 bases; bases with no gene match: 10. Germline CDR1 SEHNR, CDR2 FQNEAQ (reference sequence). This clonotype was counted between two and nine times. Its matching antigen is unknown. TCRdb ran MiXCR on the reads and lists one entry per CDR3 protein. This table has about 900,000 distinct CDR3 sequences, roughly 30% appearing once. The origin of this receptor is a human donor in good health (CMV status not recorded). Some clones in this sample may be carry-over from other donors' samples. This sequence joins TRBV7-9 and TRBJ1-4; TRBD1 matches 7 bases. Sequenced here: cultured CD8+ T cells from PBMCs, sampled from culture after CMV antigen stimulation. The CDR3 here is CASSAPGTVPEKLFF. The CDR3, as DNA: TGTGCCAGCAGCGCTCCCGGGACAGTACCTGAAAAACTGTTTTTT.